This is a list of T cell receptor beta chains from one sample in a study of blood T cell repertoires in COVID-19. Sequencing was performed with immunoSEQ multiplex PCR; in TCRdb, only in-frame clones are kept and a portion is missing. The sample lists under 250,000 clones, about four fifths occurring once. Sequenced material: PBMCs or T cells enriched from blood (not recorded which). The receptors derive from a woman in her forties who had been exposed to COVID-19. Each CDR3 is given with its conserved first and last residue. The D gene is left open where the match is weak. Clone size is shown for a subset of rows, as once, few, many or a class of expanded clone.

abundance: -
d_gene: -
j_gene: TRBJ1-2
v_gene: TRBV30
CDR3nt: TGTGCCTGGAGTGTTTCGAGGATCGATGGCTACACCTTC
CDR3aa: CAWSVSRIDGYTF

abundance: few
d_gene: -
j_gene: TRBJ2-3
v_gene: TRBV28
CDR3nt: TGTGCCAGCAAGACAGGAGGTAGCTCAGATACGCAGTATTTT
CDR3aa: CASKTGGSSDTQYF

abundance: -
d_gene: -
j_gene: TRBJ2-1
v_gene: TRBV6-5
CDR3nt: TGTGCCAGCGGCGAACGGGGGGCATACAATGAGCAGTTCTTC
CDR3aa: CASGERGAYNEQFF

abundance: -
d_gene: TRBD1
j_gene: TRBJ2-1
v_gene: TRBV7-9
CDR3nt: TGTGCCAGCAGAGACTTCCCGGACAGGGGTGGTAATGAGCAGTTCTTC
CDR3aa: CASRDFPDRGGNEQFF

abundance: -
d_gene: -
j_gene: TRBJ1-3
v_gene: TRBV7-3
CDR3nt: TGTGCCAGCAGCCAAACAGGGCCTACCGGAAACACCATATATTTT
CDR3aa: CASSQTGPTGNTIYF

abundance: -
d_gene: -
j_gene: TRBJ1-5
v_gene: TRBV4-2
CDR3nt: TGTGCCAGCAGCCAAGAGCAGGGGACGGGCAATCAGCCCCAGCATTTT
CDR3aa: CASSQEQGTGNQPQHF

abundance: -
d_gene: TRBD2
j_gene: TRBJ2-7
v_gene: TRBV19
CDR3nt: TGTGCCAGTAGTATCGGGGGGAATAACGAGCAGTACTTC
CDR3aa: CASSIGGNNEQYF

abundance: few
d_gene: TRBD1
j_gene: TRBJ2-7
v_gene: TRBV7-2
CDR3nt: TGTGCCAGCAGCCCAGGGACAGGGCCCTACGAGCAGTACTTC
CDR3aa: CASSPGTGPYEQYF

abundance: few
d_gene: -
j_gene: TRBJ2-1
v_gene: TRBV7-9
CDR3nt: TGTGCCAGCAGCTTACCGGGGGACAATGAGCAGTTCTTC
CDR3aa: CASSLPGDNEQFF

abundance: -
d_gene: -
j_gene: TRBJ1-5
v_gene: TRBV18
CDR3nt: TGTGCCAGCTCACAGACAGCTGATCAGCCCCAGCATTTT
CDR3aa: CASSQTADQPQHF

abundance: many
d_gene: -
j_gene: TRBJ2-3
v_gene: TRBV5-4
CDR3nt: TGTGCCAGCAGCTTGTCGGGAACCCGCACAGATACGCAGTATTTT
CDR3aa: CASSLSGTRTDTQYF

abundance: few
d_gene: -
j_gene: TRBJ1-4
v_gene: TRBV4-2
CDR3nt: TGTGCCAGCAGCCTAAAGAGGAACTTTAATGAAAAACTGTTTTTT
CDR3aa: CASSLKRNFNEKLFF

abundance: once
d_gene: -
j_gene: TRBJ1-4
v_gene: TRBV18
CDR3nt: TGTGCCAGCTCACCAACGCTGAAGGACTTTAATGAAAAACTGTTTTTT
CDR3aa: CASSPTLKDFNEKLFF

abundance: -
d_gene: -
j_gene: TRBJ2-2
v_gene: TRBV5-8
CDR3nt: TGTGCCAGCAGCCCTTACTCAACCCAGGGCTCCGGGGAGCTGTTTTTT
CDR3aa: CASSPYSTQGSGELFF

abundance: -
d_gene: TRBD2
j_gene: TRBJ2-1
v_gene: TRBV12-5
CDR3nt: TGTGCTAGTGGTTTGGTCCAGGGGACTAGCGGGGGGCCGGATGGGCTTAATGAGCAGTTCTTC
CDR3aa: CASGLVQGTSGGPDGLNEQFF

abundance: -
d_gene: -
j_gene: TRBJ1-4
v_gene: TRBV19
CDR3nt: TGTGCCAGTAGTATACTCCAGGGGCGTGAAAAACTGTTTTTT
CDR3aa: CASSILQGREKLFF

abundance: few
d_gene: -
j_gene: TRBJ1-1
v_gene: TRBV4-1
CDR3nt: TGCGCCAGCAGCCAAGATCTCGGGGGGCTGAACACTGAAGCTTTCTTT
CDR3aa: CASSQDLGGLNTEAFF

abundance: -
d_gene: TRBD2
j_gene: TRBJ2-2
v_gene: TRBV5-1
CDR3nt: TGCGCCAGCAGTCGGACTAGCGGGGTCACCGGGGAGCTGTTTTTT
CDR3aa: CASSRTSGVTGELFF

abundance: few
d_gene: -
j_gene: TRBJ2-2
v_gene: TRBV27
CDR3nt: TGTGCCAGCAGTTTCGGGGTAAACACCGGGGAGCTGTTTTTT
CDR3aa: CASSFGVNTGELFF

abundance: -
d_gene: -
j_gene: TRBJ2-7
v_gene: TRBV14
CDR3nt: TGTGCCAGCAGCCGAGTCTCTCACTACGAGCAGTACTTC
CDR3aa: CASSRVSHYEQYF

abundance: -
d_gene: -
j_gene: TRBJ2-7
v_gene: TRBV11-2
CDR3nt: TGTGCCAGCAGCTTAGATGGGGGGATCCCCTCCTACGAGCAGTACTTC
CDR3aa: CASSLDGGIPSYEQYF

abundance: -
d_gene: -
j_gene: TRBJ1-6
v_gene: TRBV25-1
CDR3nt: TGTGCCACTTCGAGGAGGCCCAGGGGTCCCCTCCACTTT
CDR3aa: CATSRRPRGPLHF

abundance: -
d_gene: TRBD1
j_gene: TRBJ2-7
v_gene: TRBV19
CDR3nt: TGTGCCACGACCGGGACAGGGGGCTACGAGCAGTACTTC
CDR3aa: CATTGTGGYEQYF

abundance: -
d_gene: TRBD1
j_gene: TRBJ1-2
v_gene: TRBV5-1
CDR3nt: TGCGCCAGCAGCTTGGTAAAGACAGGGGGCTATGAAGTCTATGGCTACACCTTC
CDR3aa: CASSLVKTGGYEVYGYTF

abundance: -
d_gene: -
j_gene: TRBJ2-3
v_gene: TRBV5-1
CDR3nt: TGCGCCAGCAGCTTTAATCCGTTGACAGATACGCAGTATTTT
CDR3aa: CASSFNPLTDTQYF

abundance: -
d_gene: -
j_gene: TRBJ2-7
v_gene: TRBV6-5
CDR3nt: TGTGCCAGCACCCAACAGGGCTACGAGCAGTACTTC
CDR3aa: CASTQQGYEQYF

abundance: -
d_gene: TRBD1
j_gene: TRBJ1-2
v_gene: TRBV6-5
CDR3nt: TGTGCCAGCAGTTATGGACAGGGGACTTATGGCTACACCTTC
CDR3aa: CASSYGQGTYGYTF

abundance: -
d_gene: -
j_gene: TRBJ1-2
v_gene: TRBV3-1/TRBV3-2
CDR3nt: TGTGCCAGCAGCGTGAATGGAGGGTCGATCTATGGCTACACCTTC
CDR3aa: CASSVNGGSIYGYTF

abundance: -
d_gene: TRBD1
j_gene: TRBJ1-5
v_gene: TRBV2
CDR3nt: TGTGCCAGCGGGCCGACAGGGAATCCAGGGGGTCAGCCCCAGCATTTT
CDR3aa: CASGPTGNPGGQPQHF

abundance: few
d_gene: -
j_gene: TRBJ1-2
v_gene: TRBV6-5
CDR3nt: TGTGCCAGCAGCTATTTGTATATGTATGGCTACACCTTC
CDR3aa: CASSYLYMYGYTF

abundance: -
d_gene: TRBD1
j_gene: TRBJ1-3
v_gene: TRBV4-2
CDR3nt: TGTGCCAGCAGCCAGGAAACAGGGGGACCTACCTCTGGAAACACCATATATTTT
CDR3aa: CASSQETGGPTSGNTIYF

abundance: -
d_gene: -
j_gene: TRBJ1-3
v_gene: TRBV2
CDR3nt: TGTGCCAGCAGTCTACAGGGTCCGGGAAACACCATATATTTT
CDR3aa: CASSLQGPGNTIYF